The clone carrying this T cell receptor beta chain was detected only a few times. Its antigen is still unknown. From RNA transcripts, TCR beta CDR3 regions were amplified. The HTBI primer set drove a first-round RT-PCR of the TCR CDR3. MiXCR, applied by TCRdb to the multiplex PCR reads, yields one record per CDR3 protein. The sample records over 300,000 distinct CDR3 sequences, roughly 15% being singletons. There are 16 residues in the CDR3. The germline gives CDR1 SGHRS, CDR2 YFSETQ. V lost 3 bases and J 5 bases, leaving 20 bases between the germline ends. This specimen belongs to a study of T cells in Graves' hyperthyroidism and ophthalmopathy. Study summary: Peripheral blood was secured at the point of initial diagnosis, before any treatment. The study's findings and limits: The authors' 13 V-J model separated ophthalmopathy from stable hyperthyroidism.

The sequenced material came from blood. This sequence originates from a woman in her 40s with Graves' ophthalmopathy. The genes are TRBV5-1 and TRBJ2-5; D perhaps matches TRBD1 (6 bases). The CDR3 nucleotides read TGCGCCAGCAGCTCTGCAGGGGAGCCCCGGTGGGAGACCCAGTACTTC. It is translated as CASSSAGEPRWETQYF.